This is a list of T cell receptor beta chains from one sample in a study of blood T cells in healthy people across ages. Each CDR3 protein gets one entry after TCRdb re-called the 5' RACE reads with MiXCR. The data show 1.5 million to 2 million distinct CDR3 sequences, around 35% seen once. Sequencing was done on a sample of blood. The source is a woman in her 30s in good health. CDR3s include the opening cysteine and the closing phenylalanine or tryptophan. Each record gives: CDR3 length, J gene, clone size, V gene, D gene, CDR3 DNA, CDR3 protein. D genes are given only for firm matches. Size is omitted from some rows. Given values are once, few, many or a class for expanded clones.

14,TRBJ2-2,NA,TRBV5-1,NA,TGCGCCAGCAGCTTGGCCGAGGGCACCGGGGAGCTGTTTTTT,CASSLAEGTGELFF
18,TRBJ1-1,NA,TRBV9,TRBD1,TGTGCCAGCAGCGTAGACCGGGACAGGGGGGTTATGAACACTGAAGCTTTCTTT,CASSVDRDRGVMNTEAFF
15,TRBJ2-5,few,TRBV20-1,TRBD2,TGCAGTGCCAAAGGGGTACTAGCGGAACAAGAGACCCAGTACTTC,CSAKGVLAEQETQYF
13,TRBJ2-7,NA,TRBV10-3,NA,TGTGCCATCAGTGAGTCTGGCCCTACCGAGCAGTACTTC,CAISESGPTEQYF
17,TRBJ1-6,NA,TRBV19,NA,TGTGCCAGTAGTATGGAATTTGGGAGAAGTTATAATTCACCCCTCCACTTT,CASSMEFGRSYNSPLHF
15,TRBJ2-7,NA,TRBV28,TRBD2,TGTGCCAGCAGTCCGACCGGGACTATCTCCTACGAGCAGTACTTC,CASSPTGTISYEQYF
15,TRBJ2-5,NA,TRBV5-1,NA,TGCGCCAGCAGCTTGGAGTTGGGTGGGCTAGAGACCCAGTACTTC,CASSLELGGLETQYF
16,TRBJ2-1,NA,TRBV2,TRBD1,TGTGCCAGCAGTGATTGGGACAGACGGGGCGCAGGGGAGCAGTTCTTC,CASSDWDRRGAGEQFF
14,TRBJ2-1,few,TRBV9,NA,TGTGCCAGCAGCGTAGAGTCTAATAGCTTTGAGCAGTTCTTC,CASSVESNSFEQFF
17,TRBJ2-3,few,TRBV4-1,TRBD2,TGCGCCAGCAGCCAGGTTCGACTAGCGGGGATCACAGATACGCAGTATTTT,CASSQVRLAGITDTQYF
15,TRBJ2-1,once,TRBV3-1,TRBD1,TGTGCCAGCAGCCAAGGACAGGGGGCCTACAATGAGCGGTTCTTC,CASSQGQGAYNERFF
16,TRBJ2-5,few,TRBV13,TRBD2,TGTGCCAGCAGCTTAGGGGCTAGCGGAGTACAAGAGACCCAGTACTTC,CASSLGASGVQETQYF
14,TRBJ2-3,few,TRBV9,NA,TGTGCCAGCAGCGTTGGTGTCAATACAGATACGCAGTATTTT,CASSVGVNTDTQYF
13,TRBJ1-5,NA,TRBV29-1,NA,TGCAGCGTTGTTGAGCAGGGGAATCAGCCCCAGCATTTT,CSVVEQGNQPQHF
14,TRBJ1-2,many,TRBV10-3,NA,TGTGCCATCAGTGGACGGACGGAGAACTATGGCTACACCTTC,CAISGRTENYGYTF
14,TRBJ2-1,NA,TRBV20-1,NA,TGCAGTGCTAGGGAGCCGAGCTCCTACAATGAGCAGTTCTTC,CSAREPSSYNEQFF
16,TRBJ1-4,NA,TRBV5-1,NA,TGCGCCAGCAGCCTCCACCACATTGGGGCTAATGAAAAACTGTTTTTT,CASSLHHIGANEKLFF
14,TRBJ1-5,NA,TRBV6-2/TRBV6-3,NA,TGTGCCAGCAGGATAGACAGCGTCAATCAGCCCCAGCATTTT,CASRIDSVNQPQHF
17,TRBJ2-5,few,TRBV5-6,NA,TGTGCCAGCAGCTTAGACGGGACATCCGGTTATCAAGAGACCCAGTACTTC,CASSLDGTSGYQETQYF
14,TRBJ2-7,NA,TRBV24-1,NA,TGTGCCACCAGTGATTTCAGGAATAGATACGAGCTGTACTTC,CATSDFRNRYELYF
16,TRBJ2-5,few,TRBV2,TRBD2,TGTGCCAGCAGTGAGGGAGGGATTCTAACGGGGGAGACCCAGTACTTC,CASSEGGILTGETQYF
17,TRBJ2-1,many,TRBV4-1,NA,TGCGCCAGCAGCCAACCGGAAGGGAGTTCCTCCTACAATGAGCAGTTCTTC,CASSQPEGSSSYNEQFF